These T cell receptor beta chains were read from a single sample in a study of cytomegalovirus exposure and HLA in healthy donors. The table came from immunoSEQ multiplex PCR; TCRdb's copy has only in-frame clones and leaves some out. The profile shows about 210,000 clones, about nine tenths of them singletons. The sample comprised PBMCs. The receptor source for this set is a boy aged 2 to 10 in good health and CMV-seronegative. The CDR3 runs from the conserved cysteine through the conserved F or W. The order of the fields is CDR3 protein, CDR3 DNA, J gene, D gene, V gene, clone size. D genes are given only for firm matches. Rows may omit the clone size; those that give it use once, few, many or a size class.

CDR3aa: CASSYDRDSNQPQHF
CDR3nt: TGTGCCAGTAGTTATGACCGGGATAGCAATCAGCCCCAGCATTTT
j_gene: TRBJ1-5
d_gene: -
v_gene: TRBV19
abundance: -

CDR3aa: CASSGTGGYEQYF
CDR3nt: TGTGCCAGCAGCGGGACAGGGGGCTACGAGCAGTACTTC
j_gene: TRBJ2-7
d_gene: TRBD1
v_gene: TRBV9
abundance: -

CDR3aa: CASSRLPTSGGADTQYF
CDR3nt: TGTGCCAGCAGCCGCCTCCCTACTAGCGGGGGTGCAGATACGCAGTATTTT
j_gene: TRBJ2-3
d_gene: TRBD2
v_gene: TRBV5-4
abundance: -

CDR3aa: CASRLAGGSANYGYTF
CDR3nt: TGTGCCAGCCGTTTGGCAGGGGGCTCCGCTAACTATGGCTACACCTTC
j_gene: TRBJ1-2
d_gene: TRBD1
v_gene: TRBV7-9
abundance: -

CDR3aa: CASSYSAGVRLFF
CDR3nt: TGTGCCAGCAGTTACTCGGCAGGGGTTCGGCTGTTTTTT
j_gene: TRBJ1-4
d_gene: -
v_gene: TRBV6-5
abundance: -

CDR3aa: CASSLIQGAPLEQYF
CDR3nt: TGTGCCAGCAGCTTAATACAGGGGGCGCCTCTCGAGCAGTACTTC
j_gene: TRBJ2-7
d_gene: TRBD1
v_gene: TRBV7-2
abundance: -

CDR3aa: CAWVLRATDRVRLNTEAFF
CDR3nt: TGTGCCTGGGTATTACGGGCTACGGACAGGGTCAGGTTGAACACTGAAGCTTTCTTT
j_gene: TRBJ1-1
d_gene: TRBD1
v_gene: TRBV30
abundance: -

CDR3aa: CASSSTRGSGKSYEQYF
CDR3nt: TGTGCCAGCAGCTCGACCCGTGGTAGCGGGAAATCCTACGAGCAGTACTTC
j_gene: TRBJ2-7
d_gene: TRBD2
v_gene: TRBV11-2
abundance: -

CDR3aa: CASSSQVNTEAFF
CDR3nt: TGCGCCAGCAGCTCCCAGGTGAACACTGAAGCTTTCTTT
j_gene: TRBJ1-1
d_gene: -
v_gene: TRBV5-1
abundance: -

CDR3aa: CASIGGQIKQDQYF
CDR3nt: TGTGCCAGCATAGGGGGACAGATAAAACAGGATCAGTACTTC
j_gene: TRBJ2-4
d_gene: TRBD1
v_gene: TRBV2
abundance: -

CDR3aa: CASSLGGGAGETQYF
CDR3nt: TGTGCCAGCAGCTTAGGAGGGGGGGCCGGTGAGACCCAGTACTTC
j_gene: TRBJ2-5
d_gene: -
v_gene: TRBV7-2
abundance: -

CDR3aa: CASSLDRGREKLFF
CDR3nt: TGCGCCAGCAGCCTGGACAGGGGACGCGAAAAACTGTTTTTT
j_gene: TRBJ1-4
d_gene: TRBD1
v_gene: TRBV5-1
abundance: few

CDR3aa: CASSEGLAGGPYEQYF
CDR3nt: TGTGCCAGCAGTGAAGGTTTAGCGGGGGGCCCCTACGAGCAGTACTTC
j_gene: TRBJ2-7
d_gene: TRBD2
v_gene: TRBV2
abundance: -

CDR3aa: CASSSDGTDQPQHF
CDR3nt: TGTGCCAGCAGTTCGGACGGGACAGATCAGCCCCAGCATTTT
j_gene: TRBJ1-5
d_gene: TRBD1
v_gene: TRBV6-5
abundance: -

CDR3aa: CASSIPGQSEAFF
CDR3nt: TGTGCCAGCTCAATCCCGGGACAGAGTGAAGCTTTCTTT
j_gene: TRBJ1-1
d_gene: TRBD1
v_gene: TRBV18
abundance: -

CDR3aa: CASSPTGDTQYF
CDR3nt: TGCGCCAGCAGCCCAACTGGAGATACGCAGTATTTT
j_gene: TRBJ2-3
d_gene: -
v_gene: TRBV4-1
abundance: -

CDR3aa: CASSEARVYEQYF
CDR3nt: TGTGCCAGCAGTGAAGCGAGGGTGTACGAGCAGTACTTC
j_gene: TRBJ2-7
d_gene: -
v_gene: TRBV6-1
abundance: -

CDR3aa: CASSLGSGGGYEQYF
CDR3nt: TGCGCCAGCAGCTTGGGTTCAGGGGGCGGCTACGAGCAGTACTTC
j_gene: TRBJ2-7
d_gene: TRBD1
v_gene: TRBV5-1
abundance: -

CDR3aa: CASSLPGGGGIQPQHF
CDR3nt: TGTGCCAGCAGTTTACCGGGAGGAGGGGGTATTCAGCCCCAGCATTTT
j_gene: TRBJ1-5
d_gene: -
v_gene: TRBV28
abundance: -

CDR3aa: CASSPSIRLSGNTIYF
CDR3nt: TGTGCCAGCAGTCCCTCTATCCGCCTCTCTGGAAACACCATATATTTT
j_gene: TRBJ1-3
d_gene: -
v_gene: TRBV28
abundance: -

CDR3aa: CASSLQGAATEAFF
CDR3nt: TGTGCCAGCAGCTTACAGGGCGCGGCCACTGAAGCTTTCTTT
j_gene: TRBJ1-1
d_gene: -
v_gene: TRBV7-2
abundance: -

CDR3aa: CASSTNGLRNTEAFF
CDR3nt: TGCGCCAGCAGCACCAACGGACTGCGGAACACTGAAGCTTTCTTT
j_gene: TRBJ1-1
d_gene: -
v_gene: TRBV5-1
abundance: few

CDR3aa: CASSAGDTQYF
CDR3nt: TGTGCCAGCAGCGCGGGGGATACGCAGTATTTT
j_gene: TRBJ2-3
d_gene: -
v_gene: TRBV2
abundance: -

CDR3aa: CASSESGGYYNSPLHF
CDR3nt: TGTGCCAGCAGTGAATCCGGAGGCTACTATAATTCACCCCTCCACTTT
j_gene: TRBJ1-6
d_gene: -
v_gene: TRBV6-1
abundance: -

CDR3aa: CASSQDGDTQYF
CDR3nt: TGCGCCAGCAGCCAAGACGGGGATACGCAGTATTTT
j_gene: TRBJ2-3
d_gene: -
v_gene: TRBV4-1
abundance: -

CDR3aa: CASSLAGPYEQYF
CDR3nt: TGTGCCAGCTCACTAGCGGGGCCATACGAGCAGTACTTC
j_gene: TRBJ2-7
d_gene: TRBD2
v_gene: TRBV27
abundance: once

CDR3aa: CASSFSSFGSYEQYF
CDR3nt: TGTGCCAGCAGTTTTAGTAGTTTTGGCTCCTACGAGCAGTACTTC
j_gene: TRBJ2-7
d_gene: -
v_gene: TRBV27
abundance: -